Here is one T cell receptor (beta chain) with its context. Its matching antigen is unknown. This specimen comes from a study of T cell repertoires in cytomegalovirus infection. About the research overall: Public TCR beta signatures provided an indication of both CMV infection and a matching HLA type.

V lost 10 bases and J lost 2, with 11 bases in between. Germline V CDR1 and CDR2: MDHEN, SYDVKM. The CDR3 contains 12 residues. MiXCR was run by TCRdb on the reads, yielding one entry per CDR3 protein. The table shows 650,000 to 900,000 distinct CDR3 sequences, with less than 35% occurring only once. Study conclusions and caveats: Clonotype analysis showed dominance of the ex vivo response by HLA-C-restricted CMV-specific TCR beta clonotypes.

This specimen was cultured CD8+ T cells from PBMCs, taken from culture after CMV antigen stimulation. The sequence derives from a human donor in good health (CMV status not recorded). Some clones in this sample may be carry-over from other donors' samples. The genes are TRBV28 and TRBJ1-2; the D gene is possibly TRBD1 (5 bases). The CDR3 loop is CATRGENYGYTF. CDR3 DNA sequence: TGTGCCACCAGAGGGGAAAACTATGGCTACACCTTC.